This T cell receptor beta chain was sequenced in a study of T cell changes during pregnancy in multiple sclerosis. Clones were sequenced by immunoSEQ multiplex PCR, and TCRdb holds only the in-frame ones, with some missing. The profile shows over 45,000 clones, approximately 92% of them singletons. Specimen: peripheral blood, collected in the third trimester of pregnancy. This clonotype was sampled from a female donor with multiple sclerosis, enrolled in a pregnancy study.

The CDR3, as DNA: TGTGCCAGCAGCCACCTCCGGGACAGGGGAGAAAAACTGTTTTTT. This codes for CASSHLRDRGEKLFF. The V gene is TRBV28, the J gene TRBJ1-4, with TRBD1 matching over 10 bases. The CDR3 spans 15 residues. V was pared by 6 bases and J by 8 bases, with 9 bases of the junction left unmatched. Germline V gene data show CDR1 as MDHEN and CDR2 as SYDVKM.